Sequencing of this T cell receptor beta chain was carried out in a study of T cells in Graves' hyperthyroidism and ophthalmopathy. The ends were cut back, 5 bases at V and 9 bases at J, with 16 bases in the middle. This CDR3 is built from 13 residues. CDR1 is SGHTA and CDR2 is FQGTGA in the germline V gene. Study-level findings and limits: Among clonotypes expanded in thyroid above 0.001, most were also found in blood. A model built on 13 V-J features separated ophthalmopathy from stable hyperthyroidism. Model output signaled ophthalmopathy a median approximately 6 months ahead of onset.

Using RNA transcripts as the source, TCR beta CDR3 regions were amplified. TCR CDR3 underwent first-round RT-PCR with the HTBI primer set. TCRdb ran MiXCR on the multiplex PCR reads and lists one entry per CDR3 protein. Of 660,000 or so distinct CDR3 sequences in the sample, approximately 42% were seen once. Used for diagnoses were clinical symptoms, serum thyroxine and TRAb, thyroid ultrasound and orbital computed tomography. On this clonotype itself: Antigen specificity is unknown.

The sequence was collected from an adult man with Graves' disease, either hyperthyroidism or ophthalmopathy (not recorded which). Sequenced: peripheral blood or thyroid tissue (not recorded which). This chain links TRBV7-3 with TRBJ1-2, with TRBD1 as a possible D gene (6 bases). The CDR3 spells CASSPRGGGSYTF. In DNA form, the CDR3 reads TGTGCCAGCAGCCCCCGGGGAGGGGGGAGCTACACCTTC.